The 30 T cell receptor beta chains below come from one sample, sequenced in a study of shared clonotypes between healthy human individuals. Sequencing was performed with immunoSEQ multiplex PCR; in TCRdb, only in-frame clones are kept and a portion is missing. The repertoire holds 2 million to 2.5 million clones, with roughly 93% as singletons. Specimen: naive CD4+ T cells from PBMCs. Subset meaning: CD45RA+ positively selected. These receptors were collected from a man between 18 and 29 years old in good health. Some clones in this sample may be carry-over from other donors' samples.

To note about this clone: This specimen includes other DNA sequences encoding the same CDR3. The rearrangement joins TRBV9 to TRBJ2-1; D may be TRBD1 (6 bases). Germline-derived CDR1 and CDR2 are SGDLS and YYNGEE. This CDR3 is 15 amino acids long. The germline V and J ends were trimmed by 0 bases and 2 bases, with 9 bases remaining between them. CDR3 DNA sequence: TGTGCCAGCAGCGTAGTAGGGGGACCCTACAATGAGCAGTTCTTC. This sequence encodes CASSVVGGPYNEQFF.

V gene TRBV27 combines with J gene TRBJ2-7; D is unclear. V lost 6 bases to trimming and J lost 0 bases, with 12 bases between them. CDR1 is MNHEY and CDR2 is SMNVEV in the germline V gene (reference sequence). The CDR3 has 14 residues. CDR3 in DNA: TGTGCCAGCAGAGCCGTGCGAGCCTCCTACGAGCAGTACTTC. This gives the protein CASRAVRASYEQYF.

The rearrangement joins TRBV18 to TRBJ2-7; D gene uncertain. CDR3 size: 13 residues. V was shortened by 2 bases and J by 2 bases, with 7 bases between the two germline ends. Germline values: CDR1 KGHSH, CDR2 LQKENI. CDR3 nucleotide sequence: TGTGCCAGCTCACCAGCGGAAGCCTACGAGCAGTACTTC. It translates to CASSPAEAYEQYF.

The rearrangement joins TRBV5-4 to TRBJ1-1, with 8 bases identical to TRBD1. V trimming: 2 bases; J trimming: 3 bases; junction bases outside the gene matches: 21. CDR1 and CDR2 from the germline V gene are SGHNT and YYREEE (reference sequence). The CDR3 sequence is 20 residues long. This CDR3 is CASSLDQGRPGGAIDTEAFF. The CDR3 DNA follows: TGTGCCAGCAGCTTAGACCAAGGCCGTCCAGGGGGCGCTATCGACACTGAAGCTTTCTTT.

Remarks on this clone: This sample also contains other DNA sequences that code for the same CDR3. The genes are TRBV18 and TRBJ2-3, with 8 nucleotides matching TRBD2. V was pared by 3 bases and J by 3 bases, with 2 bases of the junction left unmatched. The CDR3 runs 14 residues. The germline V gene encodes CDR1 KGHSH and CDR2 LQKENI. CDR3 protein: CASSPRGGTDTQYF. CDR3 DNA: TGTGCCAGCTCACCTCGCGGGGGGACAGATACGCAGTATTTT.

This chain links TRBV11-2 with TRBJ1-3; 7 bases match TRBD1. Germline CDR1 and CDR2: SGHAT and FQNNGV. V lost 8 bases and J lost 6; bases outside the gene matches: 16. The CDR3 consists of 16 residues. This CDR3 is CASRPIGTATLNTIYF. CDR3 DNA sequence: TGTGCCAGCCGCCCCATCGGGACAGCAACACTAAACACCATATATTTT.

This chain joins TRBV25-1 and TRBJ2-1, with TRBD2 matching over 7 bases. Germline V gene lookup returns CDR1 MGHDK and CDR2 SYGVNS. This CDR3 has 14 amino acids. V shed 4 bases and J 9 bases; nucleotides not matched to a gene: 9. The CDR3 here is CASSVAGSLAEQFF. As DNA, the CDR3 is TGTGCCAGCAGTGTAGCGGGTAGCCTCGCTGAGCAGTTCTTC. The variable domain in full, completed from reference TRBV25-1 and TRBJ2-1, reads EADIYQTPRYLVIGTGKKITLECSQTMGHDKMYWYQQDPGMELHLIHYSYGVNSTEKGDLSSESTVSRIRTEHFPLTLESARPSHTSQYLCASSVAGSLAEQFFGPGTRLTVL.

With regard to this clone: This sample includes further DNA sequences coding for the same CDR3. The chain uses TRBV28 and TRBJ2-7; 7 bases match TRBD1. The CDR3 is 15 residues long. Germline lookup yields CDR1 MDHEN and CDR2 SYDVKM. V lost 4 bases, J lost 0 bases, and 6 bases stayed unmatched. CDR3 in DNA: TGTGCCAGCAGTTCTCCCGGACAGGCCTCCTACGAGCAGTACTTC. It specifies CASSSPGQASYEQYF.

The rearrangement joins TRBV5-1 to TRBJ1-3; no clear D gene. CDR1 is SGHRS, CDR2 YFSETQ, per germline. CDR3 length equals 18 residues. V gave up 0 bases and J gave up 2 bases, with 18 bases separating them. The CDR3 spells CASSLERRVPLTGNTIYF. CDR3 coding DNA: TGCGCCAGCAGCTTGGAGCGTAGGGTCCCCTTAACTGGAAACACCATATATTTT.

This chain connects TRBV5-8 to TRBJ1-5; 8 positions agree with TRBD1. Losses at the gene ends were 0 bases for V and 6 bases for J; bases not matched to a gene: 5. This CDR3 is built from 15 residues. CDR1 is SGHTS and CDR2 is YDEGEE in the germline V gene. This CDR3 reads CASSLAFTGGQPQHF. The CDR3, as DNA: TGTGCCAGCAGCTTGGCTTTTACAGGGGGTCAGCCCCAGCATTTT.

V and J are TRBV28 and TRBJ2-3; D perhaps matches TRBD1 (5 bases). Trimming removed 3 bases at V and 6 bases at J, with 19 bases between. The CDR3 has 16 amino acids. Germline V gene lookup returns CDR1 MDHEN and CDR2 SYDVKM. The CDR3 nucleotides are TGTGCCAGCAGTTTTTTAGCAATAAGGAAGGGGGATACGCAGTATTTT. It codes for CASSFLAIRKGDTQYF.

CDR3 nucleotides: TGCGCCAGCAGCCAAGGGGTGGGGACGGGAGTAAGCGGCTACACCTTC. This encodes CASSQGVGTGVSGYTF. The rearrangement joins TRBV4-1 to TRBJ1-2; D is possibly TRBD1 (5 bases). This CDR3 is 16 amino acids long. Trimming took 1 base from V and 8 from J, leaving 20 bases between them. Germline-derived CDR1 and CDR2 are MGHRA and YSYEKL.

The CDR3 DNA reads TGTGCCAGCAGTCCCGGGACTAGCGGGAGGCGACGATTCACCGGGGAGCTGTTTTTT. This gives the protein CASSPGTSGRRRFTGELFF. The chain joins TRBV28 to TRBJ2-2; TRBD2 matches at 15 bases. The length of the CDR3 is 19 residues. J gave up 4 bases and V 5 bases, and 11 bases lay outside the gene matches. Germline lookup yields CDR1 MDHEN and CDR2 SYDVKM.

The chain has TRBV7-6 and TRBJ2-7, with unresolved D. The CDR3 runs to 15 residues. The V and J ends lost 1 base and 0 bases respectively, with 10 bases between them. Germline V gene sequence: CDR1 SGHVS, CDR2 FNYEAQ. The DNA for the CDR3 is TGTGCCAGCAGCTTAGTGCCCACCAGCTCCTACGAGCAGTACTTC. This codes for CASSLVPTSSYEQYF.

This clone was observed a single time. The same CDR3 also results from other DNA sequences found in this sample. This CDR3 reads CASSYGGRGTGELFF. CDR3 sequence (DNA): TGTGCCAGCAGTTACGGCGGGAGGGGTACCGGGGAGCTGTTTTTT. This chain joins TRBV6-5 and TRBJ2-2, with 9 positions matching TRBD2. This CDR3 spans 15 amino acids. V lost 2 bases and J lost 5; bases outside the gene matches: 3. Germline V gene sequence: CDR1 MNHEY, CDR2 SVGAGI.

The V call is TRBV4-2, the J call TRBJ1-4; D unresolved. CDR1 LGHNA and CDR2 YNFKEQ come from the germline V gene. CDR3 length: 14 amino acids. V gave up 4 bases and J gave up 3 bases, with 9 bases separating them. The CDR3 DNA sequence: TGTGCCAGCAGCCCCCCGGACTCTAATGAAAAACTGTTTTTT. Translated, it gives CASSPPDSNEKLFF.

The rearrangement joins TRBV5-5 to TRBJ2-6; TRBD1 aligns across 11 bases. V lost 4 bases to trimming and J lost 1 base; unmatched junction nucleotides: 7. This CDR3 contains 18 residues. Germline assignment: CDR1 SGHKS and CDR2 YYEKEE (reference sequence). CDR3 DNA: TGTGCCAGCAGCCGGACAGGGGGCTCTCCGTCTGGGGCCAACGTCCTGACTTTC. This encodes CASSRTGGSPSGANVLTF. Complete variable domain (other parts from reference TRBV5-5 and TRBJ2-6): DAGVTQSPTHLIKTRGQQVTLRCSPISGHKSVSWYQQVLGQGPQFIFQYYEKEERGRGNFPDRFSARQFPNYSSELNVNALLLGDSALYLCASSRTGGSPSGANVLTFGAGSRLTVL.

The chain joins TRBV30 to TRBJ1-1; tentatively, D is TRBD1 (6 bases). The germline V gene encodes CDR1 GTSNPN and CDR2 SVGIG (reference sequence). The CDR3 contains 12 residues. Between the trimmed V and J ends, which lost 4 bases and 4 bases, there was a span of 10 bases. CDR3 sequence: CAWTEGVTEAFF. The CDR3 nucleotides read TGTGCCTGGACCGAGGGGGTCACTGAAGCTTTCTTT.

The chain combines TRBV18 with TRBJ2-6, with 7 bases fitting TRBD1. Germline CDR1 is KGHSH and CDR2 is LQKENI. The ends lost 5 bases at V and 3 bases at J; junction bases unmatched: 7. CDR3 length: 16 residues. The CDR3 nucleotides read TGTGCCAGCTCAGGCACAGGGGAATTTGGGGCCAACGTCCTGACTTTC. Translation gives CASSGTGEFGANVLTF.

The DNA of the CDR3 is TGTGCCAGCAGCGTATCGGGCCAAAAAGAGACCCAGTACTTC. It codes for CASSVSGQKETQYF. The chain combines TRBV9 with TRBJ2-5; D is ambiguous. The ends were cut back, 1 base at V and 3 bases at J, with 10 bases in the middle. The CDR3 has 14 amino acids. Germline-derived CDR1 and CDR2 are SGDLS and YYNGEE.

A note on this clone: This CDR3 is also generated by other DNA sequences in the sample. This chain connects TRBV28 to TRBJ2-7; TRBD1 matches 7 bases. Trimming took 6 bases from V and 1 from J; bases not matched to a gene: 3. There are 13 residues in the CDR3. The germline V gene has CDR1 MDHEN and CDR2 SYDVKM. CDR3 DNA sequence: TGTGCCAGCAGCCCGGGACAGTCCTACGAGCAGTACTTC. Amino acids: CASSPGQSYEQYF. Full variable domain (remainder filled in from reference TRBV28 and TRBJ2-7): DVKVTQSSRYLVKRTGEKVFLECVQDMDHENMFWYRQDPGLGLRLIYFSYDVKMKEKGDIPEGYSVSREKKERFSLILESASTNQTSMYLCASSPGQSYEQYFGPGTRLTVT.

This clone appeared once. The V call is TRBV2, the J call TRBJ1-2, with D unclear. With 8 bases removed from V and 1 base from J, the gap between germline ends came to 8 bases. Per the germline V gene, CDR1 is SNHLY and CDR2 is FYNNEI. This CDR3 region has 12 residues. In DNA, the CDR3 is TGTGCCAGCCGCTTAGATAACTATGGCTACACCTTC. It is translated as CASRLDNYGYTF.

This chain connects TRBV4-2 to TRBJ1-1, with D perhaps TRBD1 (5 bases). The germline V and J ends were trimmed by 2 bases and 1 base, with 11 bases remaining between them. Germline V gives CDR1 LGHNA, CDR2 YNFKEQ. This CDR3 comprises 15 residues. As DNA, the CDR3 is TGTGCCAGCAGCCAACTCCAGGGTAGGAACACTGAAGCTTTCTTT. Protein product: CASSQLQGRNTEAFF.

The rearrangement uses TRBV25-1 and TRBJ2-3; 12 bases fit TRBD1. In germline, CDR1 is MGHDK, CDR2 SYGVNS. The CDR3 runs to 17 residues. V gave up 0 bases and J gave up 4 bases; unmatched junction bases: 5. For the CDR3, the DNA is TGTGCCAGCAGTGAATATTGGGGACAGGGGGCATCAGATACGCAGTATTTT. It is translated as CASSEYWGQGASDTQYF. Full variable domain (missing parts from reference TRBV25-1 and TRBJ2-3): EADIYQTPRYLVIGTGKKITLECSQTMGHDKMYWYQQDPGMELHLIHYSYGVNSTEKGDLSSESTVSRIRTEHFPLTLESARPSHTSQYLCASSEYWGQGASDTQYFGPGTRLTVL.

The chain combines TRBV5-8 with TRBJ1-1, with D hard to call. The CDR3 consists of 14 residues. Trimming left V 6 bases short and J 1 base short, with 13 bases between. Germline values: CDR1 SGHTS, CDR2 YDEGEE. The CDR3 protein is CASIRADGNTEAFF. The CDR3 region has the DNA TGTGCCAGCATCCGGGCGGACGGGAACACTGAAGCTTTCTTT.

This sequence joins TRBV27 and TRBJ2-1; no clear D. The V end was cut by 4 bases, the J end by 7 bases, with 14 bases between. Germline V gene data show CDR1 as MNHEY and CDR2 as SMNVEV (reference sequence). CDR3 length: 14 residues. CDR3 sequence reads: CASSSAGILNEQFF. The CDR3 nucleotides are TGTGCCAGCAGTTCGGCCGGAATCTTAAATGAGCAGTTCTTC.

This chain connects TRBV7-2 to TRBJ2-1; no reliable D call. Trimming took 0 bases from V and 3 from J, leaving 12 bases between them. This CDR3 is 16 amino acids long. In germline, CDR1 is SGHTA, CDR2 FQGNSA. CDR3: CASSLAWESSYNEQFF. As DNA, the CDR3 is TGTGCCAGCAGCTTAGCCTGGGAATCCAGCTACAATGAGCAGTTCTTC.

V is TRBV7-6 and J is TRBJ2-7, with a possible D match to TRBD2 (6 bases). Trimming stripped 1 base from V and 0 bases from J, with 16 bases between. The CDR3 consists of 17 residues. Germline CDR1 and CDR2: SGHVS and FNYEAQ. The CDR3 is CASSLGWGTSYSYEQYF. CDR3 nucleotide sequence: TGTGCCAGCAGCTTAGGGTGGGGGACTTCGTACTCCTACGAGCAGTACTTC.

CDR3 DNA sequence: TGCGCCAGCAGCCAAGAGCGCAGGGTTGAAAAACTGTTTTTT. This gives the protein CASSQERRVEKLFF. The gene calls are TRBV4-1 and TRBJ1-4, with a weak D call TRBD1 (5 bases). The V gene lost 0 bases and the J gene lost 7 bases, with 9 bases spanning the gap. Germline V lookup: CDR1 MGHRA, CDR2 YSYEKL. The CDR3 extends over 14 amino acids.

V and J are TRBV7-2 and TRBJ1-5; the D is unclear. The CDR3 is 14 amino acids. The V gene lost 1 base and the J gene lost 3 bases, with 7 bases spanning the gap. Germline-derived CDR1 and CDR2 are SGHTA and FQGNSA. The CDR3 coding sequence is TGTGCCAGCAGCTTAGTACAGTTCAATCAGCCCCAGCATTTT. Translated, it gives CASSLVQFNQPQHF.